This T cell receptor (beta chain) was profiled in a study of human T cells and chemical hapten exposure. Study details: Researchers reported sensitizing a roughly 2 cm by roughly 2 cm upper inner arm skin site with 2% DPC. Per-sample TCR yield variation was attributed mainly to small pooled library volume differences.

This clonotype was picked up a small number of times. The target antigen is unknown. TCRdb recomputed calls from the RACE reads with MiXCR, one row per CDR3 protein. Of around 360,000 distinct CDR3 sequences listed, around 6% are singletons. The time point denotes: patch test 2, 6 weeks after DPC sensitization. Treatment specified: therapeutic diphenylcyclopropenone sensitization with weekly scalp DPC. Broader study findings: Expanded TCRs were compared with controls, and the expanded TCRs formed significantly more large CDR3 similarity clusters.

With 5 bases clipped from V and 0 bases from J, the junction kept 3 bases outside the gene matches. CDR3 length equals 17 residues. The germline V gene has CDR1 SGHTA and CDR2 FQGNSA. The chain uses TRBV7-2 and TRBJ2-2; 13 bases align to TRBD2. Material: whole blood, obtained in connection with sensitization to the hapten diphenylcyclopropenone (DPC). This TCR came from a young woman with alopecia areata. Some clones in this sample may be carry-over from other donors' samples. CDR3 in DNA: TGTGCCAGCAGCCCAGGACTAGCGGGGGCGAACACCGGGGAGCTGTTTTTT. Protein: CASSPGLAGANTGELFF.